This T cell receptor (beta chain) was documented in a study of blood T cell repertoires in COVID-19. Study details: COVID-19 samples from acute and convalescent phases originated in the United States, Italy and Spain. T cells, B-cell-depleted T cells, or PBMCs provided the cDNA or gDNA that served as material.

Original processing methods: From reference gene primer amplification, estimates of nucleated cell counts were derived. Only in-frame clones appear in the TCRdb table, and some are missing; sequencing was by immunoSEQ multiplex PCR. For V, J and clone size, that table is used; D and trimming come from the DNA. The table includes 45,000 to 60,000 clones, around 84% detected once. The CDR3 loop spans 12 amino acids. V lost 3 bases and J 4 bases, leaving 7 bases between the germline ends. Source material: peripheral blood. This TCR came from a human donor with active COVID-19. The donor label of this sample is uncertain. The chain recombines TRBV12-3 or TRBV12-4 with TRBJ2-7; possibly TRBD2 for D (5 bases). CDR3: CASSLRDYEQYF. CDR3 coding DNA: TGTGCCAGCAGTTTGAGGGATTACGAGCAGTACTTC.